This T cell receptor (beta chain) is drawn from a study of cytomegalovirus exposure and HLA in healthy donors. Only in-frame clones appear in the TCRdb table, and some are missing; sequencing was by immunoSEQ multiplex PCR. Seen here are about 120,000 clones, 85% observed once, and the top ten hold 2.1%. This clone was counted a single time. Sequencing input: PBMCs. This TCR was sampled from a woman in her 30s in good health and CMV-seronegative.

This CDR3 is CASSRRRGLAGAGELFF. CDR3 nucleotide sequence: TGTGCCAGCAGCCGAAGACGCGGACTAGCGGGGGCCGGGGAGCTGTTTTTT. The V call is TRBV7-8, the J call TRBJ2-2, with TRBD2 matching 13 bases. The CDR3 is made up of 17 amino acids. V lost 5 bases to trimming and J lost 6 bases; unmatched junction nucleotides: 9. Germline values: CDR1 SGHVS, CDR2 FQNEAQ.